This T cell receptor (beta chain) was captured by sequencing in a study of shared clonotypes between healthy human individuals. Study-level findings and limits: When naive CD4 clonotypes were compared across several donors, around 5% were shared. Estimated clonotype richness was generally higher in naive than memory subsets. Depth was large, yet rarefaction showed that sorted-subset sequencing was incomplete. Expectations were that clonotype sharing among donors would be affected by sequencing depth.

CD45RO-negative, CCR7-selected cells formed the naive CD8 fraction, which excluded terminally differentiated effector memory CD45RA+ cells. Sequenced by immunoSEQ multiplex PCR; TCRdb stores in-frame clones only, minus some. Of around 1,900,000 clones in the sample, 93% were seen once. On this clone itself: The antigen is unknown.

The receptor was derived from a man between 18 and 35 years old in good health. Some clones in this sample may be carry-over from other donors' samples. Sequenced sample: naive CD8+ T cells from PBMCs.

CDR3 nucleotide sequence: TGTGCCAGCAGTTTAGGGGACAGGGCCCTCGGAGATACGCAGTATTTT. Residues: CASSLGDRALGDTQYF. The genes are TRBV27 and TRBJ2-3; 9 positions agree with TRBD1. This CDR3 has 16 amino acids. CDR1 is MNHEY, CDR2 SMNVEV, per germline (reference sequence). V dropped 2 bases and J dropped 5; count of bases not matched to a gene: 8.